A selection of T cell receptor beta chains follows, all from one sample in a study of chemoradiotherapy in HPV16-positive cancers. Only in-frame clones appear in the TCRdb table, and some are missing; sequencing was by immunoSEQ multiplex PCR. This table has tens of thousands of clones, about 86% appearing once. The source was blood, collected from a patient who underwent chemoradiotherapy. These receptors were obtained from a human donor with HPV-associated anogenital cancer. Each CDR3 is given with its conserved first and last residue. Rows may omit the clone size; those that give it use once, few, many or a size class.

abundance,len,v_gene,CDR3aa
-,11,TRBV20-1,CSATRYNEQFF
-,15,TRBV4-3,CASSPTYGTVYEQYF
-,14,TRBV11-2,CASSLDEGRETQYF
-,14,TRBV11-3,CASSSTGLGNTIYF
-,15,TRBV6-5,CASSPRPQGSHEQYF
few,15,TRBV5-1,CASSLALGVNTEAFF
-,14,TRBV18,CASPGTGSNQPQHF
-,15,TRBV25-1,CASSEPGANTGELFF
-,13,TRBV7-6,CASSLHGTGELFF
-,18,TRBV9,CASSVLGLAGGRDDTQYF
-,15,TRBV19,CASTIGQTLNQPQHF
once,13,TRBV19,CASRQGSTDTQYF
few,13,TRBV4-3,CASSPTENTEAFF
-,21,TRBV18,CASSPLVLSGQLSSGANVLTF
-,13,TRBV18,CASSPGDENIQYF
-,13,TRBV19,CASRIPRAAGYTF
-,14,TRBV27,CASNWGGRNNEQFF
-,16,TRBV7-2,CASSLALLVTADTQYF
-,13,TRBV7-6,CASSRELVLEQFF
-,16,TRBV18,CASSPAAGFVNTEAFF
-,14,TRBV9,CASSAPGQPYEQYF
-,13,TRBV7-2,CASSLNQNTEAFF
once,15,TRBV25-1,CASSEWGGGNSPLHF
-,13,TRBV29-1,CSVFQGAGTEAFF
-,12,TRBV10-2,CATQGSGREQYF
-,14,TRBV29-1,CSVGHRTNTGELFF
-,12,TRBV19,CASSAPGGGYTF
-,14,TRBV6-4,CASSDGGITGELFF
-,15,TRBV4-1,CASSHDRGEGETQYF
-,16,TRBV10-3,CAISGSSGTVNQPQHF
-,18,TRBV7-9,CASSPSLGGMKRNTEAFF
-,15,TRBV5-5,CASSTGQVSSYEQYF
-,14,TRBV5-1,CASSLGTGGTEAFF
-,16,TRBV14,CASSQVRLPKTGELFF
-,11,TRBV7-9,CASEDGTEAFF
few,13,TRBV14,CASSPSWSYEQYF
once,14,TRBV7-2,CASSGAGVDSPLHF
-,17,TRBV19,CASRPRATGPSPSGYTF
-,14,TRBV14,CASRNRGQNTEAFF
-,14,TRBV4-2,CASSRTGDQETQYF
-,16,TRBV19,CASSSGTGYSNQPQHF
-,14,TRBV4-3,CASSENQGYGGYTF
-,15,TRBV7-2,CASSLVGGVNTEAFF
-,15,TRBV7-9,CASSFFGVTTDTQYF
once,16,TRBV7-8,CASSPSGRARGTEAFF
-,14,TRBV19,CASSRTDSNYGYTF
-,16,TRBV7-2,CASSLESASSYNEQFF
-,14,TRBV5-4,CASSSPGQGPGYTF
once,15,TRBV27,CASSLTPVRNQPQHF
medium-sized,14,TRBV30,CAWSVGTGEEKLFF
-,15,TRBV27,CASRQGLGVQETQYF
-,16,TRBV5-6,CASSFYGQSSYNEQFF
-,13,TRBV5-6,CASSQQGLDEQYF
-,14,TRBV19,CATSPGGEGYEQYF
-,15,TRBV27,CASRRPQGGTGELFF
-,13,TRBV18,CASHRGRGNTIYF